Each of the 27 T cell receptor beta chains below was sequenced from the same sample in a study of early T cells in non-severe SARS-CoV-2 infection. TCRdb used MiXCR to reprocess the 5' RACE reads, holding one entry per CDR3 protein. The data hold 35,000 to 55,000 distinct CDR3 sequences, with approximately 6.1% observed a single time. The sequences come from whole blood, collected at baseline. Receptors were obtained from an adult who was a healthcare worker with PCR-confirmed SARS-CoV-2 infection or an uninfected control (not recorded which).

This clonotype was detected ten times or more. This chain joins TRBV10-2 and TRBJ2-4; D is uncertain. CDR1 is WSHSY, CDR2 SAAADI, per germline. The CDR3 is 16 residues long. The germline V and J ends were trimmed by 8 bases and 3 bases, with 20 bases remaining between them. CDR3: CASAGIDELGKNIQYF. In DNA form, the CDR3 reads TGCGCCAGCGCCGGAATAGATGAGTTGGGCAAAAACATTCAGTACTTC.

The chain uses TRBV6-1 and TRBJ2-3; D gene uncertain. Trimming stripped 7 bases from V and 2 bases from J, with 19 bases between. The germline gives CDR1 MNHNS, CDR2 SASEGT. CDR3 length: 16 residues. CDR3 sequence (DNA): TGTGCCAGCACCAAAGACGGATGGCTACTCACAGATACGCAGTATTTT. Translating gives CASTKDGWLLTDTQYF.

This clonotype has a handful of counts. The CDR3 here is CASGQSLSYEQYF. CDR3 nucleotides: TGTGCCAGCGGCCAGAGTCTGTCCTACGAGCAGTACTTC. The rearrangement uses TRBV7-9 and TRBJ2-7; D is unclear. The ends were cut back, 8 bases at V and 1 base at J, with 12 bases in the middle. Germline CDR1 reads SEHNR; CDR2 reads FQNEAQ (reference sequence). The CDR3 is 13 residues long. The entire variable domain, with the rest obtained from reference TRBV7-9 and TRBJ2-7, is as follows: DTGVSQNPRHKITKRGQNVTFRCDPISEHNRLYWYRQTLGQGPEFLTYFQNEAQLEKSRLLSDRFSAERPKGSFSTLEIQRTEQGDSAMYLCASGQSLSYEQYFGPGTRLTVT.

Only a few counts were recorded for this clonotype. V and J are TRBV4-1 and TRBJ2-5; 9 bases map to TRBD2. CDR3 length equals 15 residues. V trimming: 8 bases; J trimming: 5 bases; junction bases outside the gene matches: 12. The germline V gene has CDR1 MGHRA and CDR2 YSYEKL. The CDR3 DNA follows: TGCGCCAGCTCGACGCGCGGGGGGGCCCGGGAGACCCAGTACTTC. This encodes CASSTRGGARETQYF.

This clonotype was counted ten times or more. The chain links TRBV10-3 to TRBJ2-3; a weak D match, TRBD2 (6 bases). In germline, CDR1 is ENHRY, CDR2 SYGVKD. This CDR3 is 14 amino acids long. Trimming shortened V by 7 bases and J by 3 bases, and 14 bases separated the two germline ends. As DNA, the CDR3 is TGTGCCATCAAAGGCGGGATGGGAACAGATACGCAGTATTTT. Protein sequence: CAIKGGMGTDTQYF.

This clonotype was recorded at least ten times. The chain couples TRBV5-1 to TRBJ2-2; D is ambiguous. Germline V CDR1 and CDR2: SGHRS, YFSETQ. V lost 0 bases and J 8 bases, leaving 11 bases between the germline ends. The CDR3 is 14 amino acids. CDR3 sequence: CASSLGPLMGELFF. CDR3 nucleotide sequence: TGCGCCAGCAGCTTGGGACCTTTGATGGGGGAGCTGTTTTTT.

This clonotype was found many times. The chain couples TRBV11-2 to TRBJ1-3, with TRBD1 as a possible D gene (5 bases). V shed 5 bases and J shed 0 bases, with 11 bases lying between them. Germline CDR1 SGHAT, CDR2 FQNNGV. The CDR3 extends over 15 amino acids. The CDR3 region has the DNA TGTGCCAGCAGCGACCGACAGTACTCTGGAAACACCATATATTTT. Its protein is CASSDRQYSGNTIYF.

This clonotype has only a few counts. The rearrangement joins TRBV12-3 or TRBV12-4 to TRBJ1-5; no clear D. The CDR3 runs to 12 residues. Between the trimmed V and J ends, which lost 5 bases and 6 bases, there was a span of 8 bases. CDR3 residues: CASSPYGQPQHF. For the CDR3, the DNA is TGTGCCAGCAGTCCATATGGTCAGCCCCAGCATTTT.

This chain's CDR3 is CASRGTGANYGYTF. In DNA form, the CDR3 reads TGCGCCAGCAGAGGGACAGGAGCTAACTATGGCTACACCTTC. The V gene is TRBV10-2, the J gene TRBJ1-2, with 8 bases fitting TRBD1. CDR3 length equals 14 residues. The ends lost 6 bases at V and 0 bases at J; junction bases unmatched: 3. Germline V lookup: CDR1 WSHSY, CDR2 SAAADI.

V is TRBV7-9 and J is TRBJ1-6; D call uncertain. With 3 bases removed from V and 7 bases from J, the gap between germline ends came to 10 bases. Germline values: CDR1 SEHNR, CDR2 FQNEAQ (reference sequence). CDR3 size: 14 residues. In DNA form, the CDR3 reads TGTGCCAGCAGCTTTAACCCGGCGAATTCACCCCTCCACTTT. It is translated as CASSFNPANSPLHF. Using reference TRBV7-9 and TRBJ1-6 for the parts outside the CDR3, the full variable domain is DTGVSQNPRHKITKRGQNVTFRCDPISEHNRLYWYRQTLGQGPEFLTYFQNEAQLEKSRLLSDRFSAERPKGSFSTLEIQRTEQGDSAMYLCASSFNPANSPLHFGNGTRLTVT.

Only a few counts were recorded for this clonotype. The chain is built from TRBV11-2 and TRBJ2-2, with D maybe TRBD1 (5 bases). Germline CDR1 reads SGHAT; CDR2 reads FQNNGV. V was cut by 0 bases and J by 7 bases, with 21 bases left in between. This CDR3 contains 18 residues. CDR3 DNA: TGTGCCAGCAGCTTAGACTCTCTTGTGGCAGGGCTCATCGGGGAGCTGTTTTTT. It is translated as CASSLDSLVAGLIGELFF.

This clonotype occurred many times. CDR3 bases: TGTGCCAGCAGCGCCAGCCCAGGGGTTACTGGAAACACCATATATTTT. This sequence encodes CASSASPGVTGNTIYF. The chain carries TRBV9 and TRBJ1-3, with D tentatively TRBD1 (6 bases). The CDR3 spans 16 residues. Germline V CDR1 and CDR2: SGDLS, YYNGEE. Trimming removed 3 bases at V and 2 bases at J, with 15 bases between.

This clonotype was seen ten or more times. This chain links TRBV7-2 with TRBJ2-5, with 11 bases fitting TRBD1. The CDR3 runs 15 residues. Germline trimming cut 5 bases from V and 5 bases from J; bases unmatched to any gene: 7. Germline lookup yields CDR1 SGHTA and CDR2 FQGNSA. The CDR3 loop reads CASSTRTGGAETQYF. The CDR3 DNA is TGTGCCAGCAGCACGCGGACAGGGGGCGCGGAGACCCAGTACTTC.

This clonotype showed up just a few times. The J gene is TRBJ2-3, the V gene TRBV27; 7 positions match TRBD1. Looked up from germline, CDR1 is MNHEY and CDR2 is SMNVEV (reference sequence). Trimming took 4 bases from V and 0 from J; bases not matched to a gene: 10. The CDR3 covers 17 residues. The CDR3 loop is CASSSPQETGSTDTQYF. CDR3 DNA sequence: TGTGCCAGCAGTTCACCTCAAGAGACAGGGAGCACAGATACGCAGTATTTT.

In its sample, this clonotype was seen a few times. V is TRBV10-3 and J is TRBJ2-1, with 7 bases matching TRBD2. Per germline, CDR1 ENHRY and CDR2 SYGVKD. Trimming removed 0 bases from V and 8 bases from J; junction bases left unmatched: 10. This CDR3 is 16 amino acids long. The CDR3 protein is CAISESRVGGRDEQFF. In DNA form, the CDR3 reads TGTGCCATCAGTGAGTCCAGGGTCGGGGGGAGAGATGAGCAGTTCTTC.

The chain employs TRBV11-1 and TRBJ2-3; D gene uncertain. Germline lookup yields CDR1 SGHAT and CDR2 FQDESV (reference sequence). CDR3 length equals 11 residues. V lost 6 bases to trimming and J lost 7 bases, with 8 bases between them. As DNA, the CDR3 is TGTGCCAGCAGTCTCAGCCATACGCAGTATTTT. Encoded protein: CASSLSHTQYF.

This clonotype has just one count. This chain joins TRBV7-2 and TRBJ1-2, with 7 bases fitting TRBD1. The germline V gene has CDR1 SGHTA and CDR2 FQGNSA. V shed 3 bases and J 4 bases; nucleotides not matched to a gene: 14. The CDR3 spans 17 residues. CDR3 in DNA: TGTGCCAGCAGCTTCCGACAGGGAGAGTCCCTTGGCTATGGCTACACCTTC. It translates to CASSFRQGESLGYGYTF.

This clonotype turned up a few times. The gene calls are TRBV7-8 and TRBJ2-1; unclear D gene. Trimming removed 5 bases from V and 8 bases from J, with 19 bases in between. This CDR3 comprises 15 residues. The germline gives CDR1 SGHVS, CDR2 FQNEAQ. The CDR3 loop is CASSAEGLGNYEQFF. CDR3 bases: TGTGCCAGCAGCGCCGAAGGCTTAGGTAACTATGAGCAGTTCTTC.

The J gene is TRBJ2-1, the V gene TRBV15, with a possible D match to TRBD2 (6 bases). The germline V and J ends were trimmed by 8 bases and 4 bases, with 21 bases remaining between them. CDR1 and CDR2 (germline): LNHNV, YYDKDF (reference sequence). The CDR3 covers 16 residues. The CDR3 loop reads CATAHPSLTRYNEQFF. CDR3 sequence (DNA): TGTGCCACCGCCCACCCCTCCCTGACTAGATACAATGAGCAGTTCTTC.

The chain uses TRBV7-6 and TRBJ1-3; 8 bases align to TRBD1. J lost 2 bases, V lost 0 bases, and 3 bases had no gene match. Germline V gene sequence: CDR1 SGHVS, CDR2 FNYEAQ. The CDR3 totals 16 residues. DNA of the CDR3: TGTGCCAGCAGCTTAGCGGACAGGGTGGCTGGAAACACCATATATTTT. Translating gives CASSLADRVAGNTIYF.

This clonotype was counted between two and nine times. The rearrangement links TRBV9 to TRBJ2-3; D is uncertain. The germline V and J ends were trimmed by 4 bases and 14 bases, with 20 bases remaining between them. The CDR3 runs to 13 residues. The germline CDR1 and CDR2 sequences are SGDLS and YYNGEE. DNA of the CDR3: TGTGCCAGCAGCTTTAGCCCCATCACACCGACGTATTTT. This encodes CASSFSPITPTYF.

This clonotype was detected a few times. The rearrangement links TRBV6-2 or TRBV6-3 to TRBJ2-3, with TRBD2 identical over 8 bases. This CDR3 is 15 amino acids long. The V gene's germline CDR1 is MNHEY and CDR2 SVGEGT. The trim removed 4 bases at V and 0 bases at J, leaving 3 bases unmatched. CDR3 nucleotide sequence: TGTGCCAGCAGTTTTAGCGGGGTCAGCACAGATACGCAGTATTTT. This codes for CASSFSGVSTDTQYF.

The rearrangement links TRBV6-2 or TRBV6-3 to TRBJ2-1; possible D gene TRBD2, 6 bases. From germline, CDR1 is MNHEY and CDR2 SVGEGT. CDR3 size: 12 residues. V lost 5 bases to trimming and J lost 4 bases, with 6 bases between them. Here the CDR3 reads CASSGLYNEQFF. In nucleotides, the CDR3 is TGTGCCAGCAGTGGACTATACAATGAGCAGTTCTTC.

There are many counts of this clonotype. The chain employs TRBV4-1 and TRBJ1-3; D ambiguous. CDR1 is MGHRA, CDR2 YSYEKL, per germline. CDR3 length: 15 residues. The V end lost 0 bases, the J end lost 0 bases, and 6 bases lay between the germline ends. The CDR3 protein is CASSQDRTSGNTIYF. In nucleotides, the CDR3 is TGCGCCAGCAGCCAAGATCGGACCTCTGGAAACACCATATATTTT.

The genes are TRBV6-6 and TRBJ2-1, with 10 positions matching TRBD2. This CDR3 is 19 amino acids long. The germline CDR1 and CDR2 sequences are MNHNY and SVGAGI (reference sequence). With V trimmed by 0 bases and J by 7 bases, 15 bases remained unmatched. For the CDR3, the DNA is TGTGCCAGCAGTTACTCGATAGCCGCTAGCGGGGGACCAGGGAATGAGCAGTTCTTC. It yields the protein CASSYSIAASGGPGNEQFF.

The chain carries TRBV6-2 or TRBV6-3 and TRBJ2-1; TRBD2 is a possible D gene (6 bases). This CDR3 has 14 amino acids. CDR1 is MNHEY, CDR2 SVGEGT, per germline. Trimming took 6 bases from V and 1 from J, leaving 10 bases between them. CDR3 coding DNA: TGTGCCAGCAGACGTAGCGGTTCCTACAATGAGCAGTTCTTC. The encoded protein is CASRRSGSYNEQFF.

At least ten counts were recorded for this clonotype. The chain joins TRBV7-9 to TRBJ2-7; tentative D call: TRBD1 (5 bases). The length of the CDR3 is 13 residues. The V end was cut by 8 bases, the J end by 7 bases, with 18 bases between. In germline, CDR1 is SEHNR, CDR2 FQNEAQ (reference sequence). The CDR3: CASGRDGFGEQYF. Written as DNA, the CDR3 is TGTGCCAGCGGCAGGGATGGTTTCGGGGAGCAGTACTTC.